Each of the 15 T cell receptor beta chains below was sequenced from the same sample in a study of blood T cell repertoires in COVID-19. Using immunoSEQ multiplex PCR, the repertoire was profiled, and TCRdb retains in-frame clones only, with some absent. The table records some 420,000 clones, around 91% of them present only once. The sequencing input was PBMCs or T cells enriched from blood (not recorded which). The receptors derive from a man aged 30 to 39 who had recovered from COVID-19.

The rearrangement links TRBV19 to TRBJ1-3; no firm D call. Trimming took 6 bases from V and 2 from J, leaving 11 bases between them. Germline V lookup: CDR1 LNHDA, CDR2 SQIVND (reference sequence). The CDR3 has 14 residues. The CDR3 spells CASRQKTPGNTIYF. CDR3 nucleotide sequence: TGTGCCAGTAGGCAAAAAACACCTGGAAACACCATATATTTT.

This chain's CDR3 is CASSLAGGLWETQYF. The CDR3 bases are TGTGCCAGCAGTTTAGCAGGGGGCTTGTGGGAGACCCAGTACTTC. This chain uses TRBV27 with TRBJ2-5; 8 bases align to TRBD1. Germline trimming cut 2 bases from V and 5 bases from J; bases unmatched to any gene: 7. Germline CDR1 is MNHEY and CDR2 is SMNVEV (reference sequence). This CDR3 region has 15 residues.

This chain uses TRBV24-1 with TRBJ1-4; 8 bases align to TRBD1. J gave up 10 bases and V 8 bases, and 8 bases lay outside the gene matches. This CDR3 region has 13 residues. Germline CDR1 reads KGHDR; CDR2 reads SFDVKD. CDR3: CATNGQGGLKLFF. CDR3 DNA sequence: TGTGCCACCAACGGACAGGGCGGCCTAAAACTGTTTTTT.

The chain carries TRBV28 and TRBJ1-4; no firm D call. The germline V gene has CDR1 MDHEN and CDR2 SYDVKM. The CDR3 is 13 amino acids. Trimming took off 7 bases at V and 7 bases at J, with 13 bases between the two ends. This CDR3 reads CASKRAQVEKLFF. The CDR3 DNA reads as TGTGCCAGCAAGAGGGCGCAGGTTGAAAAACTGTTTTTT.

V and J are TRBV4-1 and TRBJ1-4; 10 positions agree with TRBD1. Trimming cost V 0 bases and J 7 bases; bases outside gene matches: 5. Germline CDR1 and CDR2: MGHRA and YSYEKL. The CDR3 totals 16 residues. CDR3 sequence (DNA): TGCGCCAGCAGCCAAGAATCGACAGGGGGCAGTGAAAAACTGTTTTTT. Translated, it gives CASSQESTGGSEKLFF.

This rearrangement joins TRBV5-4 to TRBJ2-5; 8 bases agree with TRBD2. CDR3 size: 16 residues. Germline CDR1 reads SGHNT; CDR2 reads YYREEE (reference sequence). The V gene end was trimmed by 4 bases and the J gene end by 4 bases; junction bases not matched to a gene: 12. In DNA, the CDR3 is TGTGCCAGCAGCCCGGGGGGGACAACCCTGGGAGAGACCCAGTACTTC. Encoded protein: CASSPGGTTLGETQYF.

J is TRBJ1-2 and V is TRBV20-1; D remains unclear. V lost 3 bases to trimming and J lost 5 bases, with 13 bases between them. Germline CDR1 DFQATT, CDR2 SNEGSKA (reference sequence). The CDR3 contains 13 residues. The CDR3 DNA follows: TGCAGTGCTAGTCAGGTTTCCGATTATGGCTACACCTTC. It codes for CSASQVSDYGYTF.

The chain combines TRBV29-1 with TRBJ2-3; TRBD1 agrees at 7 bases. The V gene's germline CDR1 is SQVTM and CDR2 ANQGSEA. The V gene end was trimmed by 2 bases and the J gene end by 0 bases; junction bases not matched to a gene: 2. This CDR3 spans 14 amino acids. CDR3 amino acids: CSVEPGQSTDTQYF. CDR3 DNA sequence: TGCAGCGTTGAACCGGGACAGAGCACAGATACGCAGTATTTT.

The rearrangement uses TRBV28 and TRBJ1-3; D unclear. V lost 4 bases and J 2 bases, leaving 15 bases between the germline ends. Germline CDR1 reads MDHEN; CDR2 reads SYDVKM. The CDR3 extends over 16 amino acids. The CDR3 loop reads CASSSLAEGTGNTIYF. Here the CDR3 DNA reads TGTGCCAGCAGTTCCCTGGCCGAGGGAACTGGAAACACCATATATTTT.

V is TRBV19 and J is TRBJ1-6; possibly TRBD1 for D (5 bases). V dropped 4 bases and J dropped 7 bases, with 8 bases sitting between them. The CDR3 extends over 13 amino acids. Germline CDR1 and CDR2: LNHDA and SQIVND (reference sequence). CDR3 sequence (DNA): TGTGCCAGTAGTAAGGGGATAAATTCACCCCTCCACTTT. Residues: CASSKGINSPLHF.

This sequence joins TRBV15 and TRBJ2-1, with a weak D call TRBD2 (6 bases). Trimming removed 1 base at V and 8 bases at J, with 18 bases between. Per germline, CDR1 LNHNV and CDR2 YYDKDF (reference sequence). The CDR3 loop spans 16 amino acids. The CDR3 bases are TGTGCCACCAGCAGAGCATCGGGCTCCGGGAGCGATGAGCAGTTCTTC. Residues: CATSRASGSGSDEQFF.

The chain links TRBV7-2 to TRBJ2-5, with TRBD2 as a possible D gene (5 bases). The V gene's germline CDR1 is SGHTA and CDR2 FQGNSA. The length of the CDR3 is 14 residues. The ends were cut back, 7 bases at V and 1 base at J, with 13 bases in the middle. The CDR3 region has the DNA TGTGCCAGCAAGCGGCAGGCGGTCCAAGAGACCCAGTACTTC. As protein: CASKRQAVQETQYF.

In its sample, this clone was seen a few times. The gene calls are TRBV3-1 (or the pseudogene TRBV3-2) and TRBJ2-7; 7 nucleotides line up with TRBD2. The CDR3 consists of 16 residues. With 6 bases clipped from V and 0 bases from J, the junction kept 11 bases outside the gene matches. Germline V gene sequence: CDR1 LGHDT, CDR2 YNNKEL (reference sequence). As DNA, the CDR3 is TGTGCCAGCAGTCACCCACCCGGGACTAACTCCTACGAGCAGTACTTC. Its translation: CASSHPPGTNSYEQYF.

CDR3 in amino acids: CASGWGGTEAFF. CDR3 sequence (DNA): TGTGCTAGTGGTTGGGGGGGAACTGAAGCTTTCTTT. The chain is built from TRBV12-5 and TRBJ1-1, with D maybe TRBD1 (5 bases). The CDR3 runs to 12 residues. With 4 bases removed from V and 5 bases from J, the gap between germline ends came to 8 bases. CDR1 is LGHNT and CDR2 is FRNRAP in the germline V gene. Supplemented by reference TRBV12-5 and TRBJ1-1, the full variable domain reads DARVTQTPRHKVTEMGQEVTMRCQPILGHNTVFWYRQTMMQGLELLAYFRNRAPLDDSGMPKDRFSAEMPDATLATLKIQPSEPRDSAVYFCASGWGGTEAFFGQGTRLTVV.

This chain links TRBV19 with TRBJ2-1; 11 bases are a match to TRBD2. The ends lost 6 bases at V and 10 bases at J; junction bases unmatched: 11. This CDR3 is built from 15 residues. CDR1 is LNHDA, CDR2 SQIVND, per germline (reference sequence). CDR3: CASRVVAGGSWEQFF. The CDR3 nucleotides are TGTGCCAGTAGGGTTGTAGCGGGAGGGTCCTGGGAGCAGTTCTTC.